This T cell receptor (beta chain) was profiled in a study of CD8+CD57+ T cells in acquired aplastic anemia. General observations from the study: Any difference that existed in CD8+ Simpson's diversity between patients and controls was not significant.

TCR beta VDJ and CDR3 profiles were obtained from a genomic DNA template. TCRdb re-called the reads through MiXCR, storing one row per CDR3 protein. The table shows over 150,000 distinct CDR3 sequences, with roughly half occurring only once. Concerning this clonotype itself: The antigen is undetermined.

V lost 5 bases and J lost 10; bases outside the gene matches: 4. Germline V gives CDR1 SGHTA, CDR2 FQGNSA. The CDR3 runs 11 residues. This receptor was identified in a human donor in good health, serving as a control. Material: sorted CD4+, CD8+, or CD8+CD57+ T cells (not recorded which) from PBMCs. J is TRBJ2-7 and V is TRBV7-2; 8 nucleotides line up with TRBD1. The CDR3 here is CASSRQGRQYF. CDR3 nucleotide sequence: TGTGCCAGCAGCCGACAGGGGCGACAGTACTTC.